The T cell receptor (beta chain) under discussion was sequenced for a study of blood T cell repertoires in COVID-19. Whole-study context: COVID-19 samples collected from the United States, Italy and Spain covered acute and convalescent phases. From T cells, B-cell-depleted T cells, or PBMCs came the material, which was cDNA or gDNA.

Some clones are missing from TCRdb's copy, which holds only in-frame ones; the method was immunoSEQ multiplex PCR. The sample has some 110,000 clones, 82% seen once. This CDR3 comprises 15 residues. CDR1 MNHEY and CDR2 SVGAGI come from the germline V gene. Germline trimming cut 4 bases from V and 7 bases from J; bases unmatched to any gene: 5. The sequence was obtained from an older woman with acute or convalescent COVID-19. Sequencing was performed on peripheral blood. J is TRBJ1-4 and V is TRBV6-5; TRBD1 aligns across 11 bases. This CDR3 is CASSSMDRGREKLFF. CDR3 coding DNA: TGTGCCAGCAGTTCGATGGACAGGGGGCGTGAAAAACTGTTTTTT.